The next 28 T cell receptor beta chains were all read from a single sample in a study of blood T cell repertoires in COVID-19. Sequencing was performed with immunoSEQ multiplex PCR; in TCRdb, only in-frame clones are kept and a portion is missing. The repertoire holds almost 500,000 clones, with roughly nine tenths as singletons. The sequencing input was PBMCs or T cells enriched from blood (not recorded which). Receptor source: a woman aged 60-70 years who had recovered from COVID-19.

The rearrangement uses TRBV6-5 and TRBJ2-2; the match to TRBD1 covers 8 bases. Germline trimming cut 2 bases from V and 6 bases from J; bases unmatched to any gene: 5. Germline V gene sequence: CDR1 MNHEY, CDR2 SVGAGI. The CDR3 is 15 residues long. Written as DNA, the CDR3 is TGTGCCAGCAGTTACCCGCGGACAGGGTCCGGGGAGCTGTTTTTT. This sequence encodes CASSYPRTGSGELFF.

The chain recombines TRBV5-1 with TRBJ2-1, with TRBD2 matching over 10 bases. This CDR3 region has 15 residues. J was trimmed by 8 bases and V by 4 bases; bases with no gene match: 9. CDR1 and CDR2 (germline): SGHRS, YFSETQ. CDR3 coding DNA: TGCGCCAGCAGCCCGAAGCGGGGGGGCCGGGATGAGCAGTTCTTC. This sequence encodes CASSPKRGGRDEQFF.

The chain couples TRBV5-1 to TRBJ2-2, with 10 positions matching TRBD1. CDR1 and CDR2 from the germline V gene are SGHRS and YFSETQ. Trimming took 1 base from V and 5 from J; bases not matched to a gene: 5. The CDR3 has 16 amino acids. The CDR3 protein is CASSLSTGGMTGELFF. DNA for the CDR3: TGCGCCAGCAGCTTGTCGACAGGGGGCATGACCGGGGAGCTGTTTTTT.

The genes are TRBV5-1 and TRBJ1-5, with a tentative D call TRBD1 (5 bases). V lost 4 bases to trimming and J lost 6 bases, with 17 bases between them. This CDR3 spans 15 amino acids. In germline, CDR1 is SGHRS, CDR2 YFSETQ. CDR3 nucleotide sequence: TGCGCCAGCAGCCCCGGGGACTTTTCAGGTCAGCCCCAGCATTTT. Amino acids: CASSPGDFSGQPQHF.

The V call is TRBV21-1, the J call TRBJ2-5; TRBD2 is the table's D call, not checked against the DNA. TRBV21-1 is deemed a pseudogene. The CDR3 loop spans 12 amino acids. The CDR3 nucleotides are TGTGCCAGCCAGCGGGGAGGGGAGACCCAGTACTTC. Protein: CASQRGGETQYF.

This clone has only one observation. The chain couples TRBV2 to TRBJ1-5; TRBD1 agrees at 8 bases. Germline values: CDR1 SNHLY, CDR2 FYNNEI. CDR3 length: 15 amino acids. J was trimmed by 3 bases and V by 4 bases; bases with no gene match: 5. The CDR3 is CASSGTGGPNQPQHF. The CDR3 nucleotides read TGTGCCAGCAGTGGTACAGGGGGGCCCAATCAGCCCCAGCATTTT.

The chain recombines TRBV25-1 with TRBJ2-7; a possible D gene is TRBD2 (6 bases). The V and J ends lost 5 bases and 0 bases respectively, with 11 bases between them. Germline V gives CDR1 MGHDK, CDR2 SYGVNS. The CDR3 has 14 residues. The DNA for the CDR3 is TGTGCCAGCAGTTCACCGGGAGACTCCTACGAGCAGTACTTC. Amino acids: CASSSPGDSYEQYF.

This chain connects TRBV19 to TRBJ2-2; tentative D call: TRBD1 (5 bases). The CDR3 sequence is 14 residues long. Deletions cut 5 bases from V and 7 bases from J, with 14 bases between. Germline V CDR1 and CDR2: LNHDA, SQIVND (reference sequence). The CDR3 spells CASSPSDSFGELFF. For the CDR3, the DNA is TGTGCCAGTAGTCCTTCCGACAGTTTCGGGGAGCTGTTTTTT.

The chain employs TRBV6-1 and TRBJ2-2; D may be TRBD1 (6 bases). Per germline, CDR1 MNHNS and CDR2 SASEGT. There are 15 residues in the CDR3. V was pared by 3 bases and J by 6 bases, with 14 bases between. In DNA form, the CDR3 reads TGTGCCAGCAGTGACCGACAGGTTGTTTCCGGGGAGCTGTTTTTT. This translates into CASSDRQVVSGELFF.

The genes are TRBV28 and TRBJ2-4; TRBD1 agrees at 8 bases. The germline V gene has CDR1 MDHEN and CDR2 SYDVKM. With 4 bases clipped from V and 3 bases from J, the junction kept 14 bases outside the gene matches. The CDR3 is made up of 18 amino acids. CDR3 sequence reads: CASSSFTFRGRVKNIQYF. The CDR3 region has the DNA TGTGCCAGCAGTTCCTTTACTTTCAGGGGGCGAGTCAAAAACATTCAGTACTTC. The variable domain in full, with the rest retrieved from reference TRBV28 and TRBJ2-4, is DVKVTQSSRYLVKRTGEKVFLECVQDMDHENMFWYRQDPGLGLRLIYFSYDVKMKEKGDIPEGYSVSREKKERFSLILESASTNQTSMYLCASSSFTFRGRVKNIQYFGAGTRLSVL.

This chain uses TRBV28 with TRBJ1-6, with D possibly TRBD1 on 6 matching bases. The CDR3 covers 16 residues. Germline V gene sequence: CDR1 MDHEN, CDR2 SYDVKM. Trimming shortened V by 5 bases and J by 10 bases, and 21 bases separated the two germline ends. In DNA, the CDR3 is TGTGCCAGCAGTCTCCCTCCAGGGGCAATAATGTCACCCCTCCACTTT. Residues: CASSLPPGAIMSPLHF.

The chain recombines TRBV19 with TRBJ1-1, with D possibly TRBD1 on 6 matching bases. Germline V gives CDR1 LNHDA, CDR2 SQIVND (reference sequence). The CDR3 runs 14 residues. Trimming cost V 8 bases and J 3 bases, with 16 bases left between them. CDR3 region: CASSHGGRDTEAFF. In nucleotides, the CDR3 is TGTGCCAGTTCCCACGGGGGGCGCGACACTGAAGCTTTCTTT.

Only one count was recorded for this clone. The rearrangement links TRBV5-1 to TRBJ1-1, with D possibly TRBD1 on 5 matching bases. Germline V lookup: CDR1 SGHRS, CDR2 YFSETQ. Trimming removed 4 bases from V and 4 bases from J, with 17 bases in between. The CDR3 runs to 15 residues. CDR3 sequence reads: CASSGRGVGITEAFF. For the CDR3, the DNA is TGCGCCAGCAGCGGGAGGGGCGTGGGGATCACTGAAGCTTTCTTT.

DNA of the CDR3: TGCGCCAGCAGCTTTGAAGGACAGGGTGCGTCCGGGGAGCTGTTTTTT. Residues: CASSFEGQGASGELFF. The V gene is TRBV5-1, the J gene TRBJ2-2; 8 bases fit TRBD1. Germline-derived CDR1 and CDR2 are SGHRS and YFSETQ. The junction had 9 bases not matched to a gene; V was cut back by 2 bases and J by 6 bases. The CDR3 extends over 16 amino acids.

The gene calls are TRBV9 and TRBJ2-6, with 7 bases aligning to TRBD1. The CDR3 covers 16 residues. Trimming at V came to 3 bases and at J to 0 bases, leaving 3 bases not matched to a gene. The V gene's germline CDR1 is SGDLS and CDR2 YYNGEE. The chain's CDR3 is CASSAGTASGANVLTF. DNA for the CDR3: TGTGCCAGCAGCGCCGGGACAGCCTCTGGGGCCAACGTCCTGACTTTC.

The chain is built from TRBV24-1 and TRBJ2-7, with 7 bases that match TRBD1. Germline V gives CDR1 KGHDR, CDR2 SFDVKD. The CDR3 runs to 10 residues. The junction had 0 bases not matched to a gene; V was cut back by 9 bases and J by 5 bases. CDR3 region: CATQGDEQYF. CDR3 bases: TGTGCCACCCAGGGGGACGAGCAGTACTTC.

Worth noting for this clone: The sample holds other DNA sequences that translate to the same CDR3. The chain has TRBV2 and TRBJ2-7; TRBD1 is a possible D gene (6 bases). Germline CDR1 SNHLY, CDR2 FYNNEI. The ends were cut back, 11 bases at V and 3 bases at J, with 17 bases in the middle. The CDR3 sequence is 13 residues long. CDR3 amino acids: CASSGQGNYEQYV. The CDR3 DNA reads TGTGCCTCATCTGGGCAGGGGAACTACGAGCAGTACGTC.

V usage is TRBV19 and J usage is TRBJ2-1, with TRBD2 matching over 9 bases. Germline V gene data show CDR1 as LNHDA and CDR2 as SQIVND (reference sequence). The CDR3 is 14 amino acids. J lost 6 bases, V lost 3 bases, and 3 bases had no gene match. The CDR3 spells CASSILAGPNEQFF. The CDR3, as DNA: TGTGCCAGTAGTATCCTAGCGGGGCCCAATGAGCAGTTCTTC.

The gene calls are TRBV5-4 and TRBJ2-7; TRBD1 agrees at 8 bases. Germline V lookup: CDR1 SGHNT, CDR2 YYREEE (reference sequence). The CDR3 is 16 residues long. V gave up 5 bases and J gave up 6 bases; unmatched junction bases: 16. CDR3: CASRIRDRSLAGEQYF. The CDR3 nucleotides are TGTGCCAGCAGAATCAGGGACAGGTCGTTGGCTGGCGAGCAGTACTTC.

The V and J genes are TRBV5-5 and TRBJ2-6, with D tentatively TRBD1 (6 bases). V lost 0 bases and J 4 bases, leaving 14 bases between the germline ends. CDR3 length equals 17 residues. Germline lookup yields CDR1 SGHKS and CDR2 YYEKEE (reference sequence). The CDR3 region is CASSLAPQGPGANVLTF. CDR3 sequence (DNA): TGTGCCAGCAGCTTGGCCCCCCAGGGGCCCGGGGCCAACGTCCTGACTTTC.

The chain has TRBV18 and TRBJ1-2, with D uncertain. This CDR3 spans 16 amino acids. Germline V CDR1 and CDR2: KGHSH, LQKENI. The V end was cut by 2 bases, the J end by 2 bases, with 15 bases between. The CDR3 is CASSPATGDLNYGYTF. CDR3 sequence (DNA): TGTGCCAGCTCACCAGCCACCGGGGATTTAAACTATGGCTACACCTTC.

The CDR3 nucleotides are TGTGCCAGCTCACCCGAACTCCACGTCACTGAAGCTTTCTTT. Protein sequence: CASSPELHVTEAFF. The chain couples TRBV18 to TRBJ1-1; D gene unclear. The V and J ends lost 3 bases and 4 bases respectively, with 12 bases between them. CDR3 length equals 14 residues. CDR1 and CDR2 (germline): KGHSH, LQKENI.

The rearrangement joins TRBV6-5 to TRBJ1-3; D is unresolved. The germline CDR1 and CDR2 sequences are MNHEY and SVGAGI. V lost 3 bases and J 2 bases, leaving 5 bases between the germline ends. The CDR3 spans 13 residues. The CDR3 DNA reads TGTGCCAGCAGTTATACTGCTGGAAACACCATATATTTT. Amino acids: CASSYTAGNTIYF.

The rearrangement uses TRBV6-4 and TRBJ2-4, with 10 positions matching TRBD1. Germline trimming cut 9 bases from V and 7 bases from J; bases unmatched to any gene: 9. The CDR3 is made up of 14 amino acids. The germline CDR1 and CDR2 sequences are MRHNA and SNTAGT. The DNA of the CDR3 is TGTGCCAGTTACGGGACAGGGGAAGGGAACATTCAGTACTTC. Its translation is CASYGTGEGNIQYF.

The genes are TRBV12-5 and TRBJ2-3; D gene unclear. Trimming pared 1 base from V and 0 bases from J, leaving 5 bases between. The CDR3 is 14 amino acids. Per germline, CDR1 LGHNT and CDR2 FRNRAP. The CDR3 region has the DNA TGTGCTAGTGGTTTGGGAACTAGCACAGATACGCAGTATTTT. Amino acids: CASGLGTSTDTQYF.

V is TRBV11-2 and J is TRBJ2-3, with 10 bases aligning to TRBD2. Germline V lookup: CDR1 SGHAT, CDR2 FQNNGV. The ends lost 1 base at V and 4 bases at J; junction bases unmatched: 5. This CDR3 has 16 amino acids. For the CDR3, the DNA is TGTGCCAGCAGCTTAGGAGTAGCGGGGGGATCAGATACGCAGTATTTT. This gives the protein CASSLGVAGGSDTQYF. The variable domain in full, completed from reference TRBV11-2 and TRBJ2-3, reads EAGVAQSPRYKIIEKRQSVAFWCNPISGHATLYWYQQILGQGPKLLIQFQNNGVVDDSQLPKDRFSAERLKGVDSTLKIQPAKLEDSAVYLCASSLGVAGGSDTQYFGPGTRLTVL.

This rearrangement joins TRBV2 to TRBJ1-6; 10 bases align to TRBD1. Germline lookup yields CDR1 SNHLY and CDR2 FYNNEI. The length of the CDR3 is 15 residues. V dropped 2 bases and J dropped 7; count of bases not matched to a gene: 2. The CDR3 region is CASSELGQGNSPLHF. The CDR3 DNA reads TGTGCCAGCAGTGAACTGGGACAGGGGAATTCACCCCTCCACTTT.

This rearrangement joins TRBV6-5 to TRBJ2-3, with TRBD1 matching 9 bases. J lost 6 bases, V lost 5 bases, and 9 bases had no gene match. CDR1 is MNHEY, CDR2 SVGAGI, per germline. This CDR3 is 15 amino acids long. The CDR3 loop reads CASSTTGTGPDTQYF. The DNA of the CDR3 is TGTGCCAGCAGTACAACCGGGACAGGGCCCGATACGCAGTATTTT.